Listed here are 23 T cell receptor beta chains from one sample, sequenced in a study of OX40 agonist ivuxolimab in advanced cancers. Sequencing used immunoSEQ multiplex PCR; TCRdb keeps in-frame clones, though not all of them. The repertoire holds nearly 70,000 clones, with 83% as singletons. Sequenced here: CD4+ or CD8+ T cells sorted from blood, sampled in a trial of the OX40 agonist ivuxolimab. All receptors come from an adult with an advanced solid tumor such as melanoma, head and neck, liver or kidney cancer.

The genes are TRBV23-1 and TRBJ2-2; D unresolved. TRBV23-1 is an open reading frame whose function is uncertain. Trimming stripped 10 bases from V and 0 bases from J, with 12 bases between. The CDR3 spans 14 residues. CDR3 protein: CATQRKANTGELFF. In DNA form, the CDR3 reads TGCGCCACCCAGAGAAAGGCGAACACCGGGGAGCTGTTTTTT.

The rearrangement joins TRBV2 to TRBJ1-2; unclear D gene. This CDR3 spans 14 amino acids. V shed 3 bases and J shed 2 bases, with 10 bases lying between them. Germline V gives CDR1 SNHLY, CDR2 FYNNEI. The CDR3, as DNA: TGTGCCAGCAGTGAGTGGACCGGAAACTATGGCTACACCTTC. Amino acids: CASSEWTGNYGYTF.

This chain connects TRBV6-1 to TRBJ2-3; no reliable D call. The CDR3 consists of 13 residues. Germline values: CDR1 MNHNS, CDR2 SASEGT. V was trimmed by 2 bases and J by 6 bases, leaving 9 bases between them. Here the CDR3 DNA reads TGTGCCAGCAGTGAATTTAGGCCCGATACGCAGTATTTT. It encodes CASSEFRPDTQYF.

This chain uses TRBV18 with TRBJ1-1, with D maybe TRBD1 (5 bases). Germline loops: CDR1 KGHSH, CDR2 LQKENI. Trimming left V 1 base short and J 4 bases short, with 13 bases between. The CDR3 is 15 residues long. The CDR3 nucleotides are TGTGCCAGCTCACCACTGGACCTGGGGGGCACTGAAGCTTTCTTT. Translated, it gives CASSPLDLGGTEAFF.

The chain carries TRBV2 and TRBJ2-3; 8 positions agree with TRBD2. Germline assignment: CDR1 SNHLY and CDR2 FYNNEI. This CDR3 has 15 residues. V was pared by 10 bases and J by 2 bases, with 11 bases of the junction left unmatched. CDR3 residues: CATGRGNLNTDTQYF. The CDR3 nucleotides are TGTGCCACCGGGAGGGGAAACCTAAACACAGATACGCAGTATTTT.

The chain joins TRBV29-1 to TRBJ1-1; no definite D call. This CDR3 comprises 11 residues. Germline V gene lookup returns CDR1 SQVTM and CDR2 ANQGSEA. V gave up 7 bases and J gave up 1 base, with 7 bases separating them. DNA of the CDR3: TGCAGCGCCGAGGCGAACACTGAAGCTTTCTTT. The encoded protein is CSAEANTEAFF.

The chain joins TRBV28 to TRBJ1-6; D remains ambiguous. Germline V gene lookup returns CDR1 MDHEN and CDR2 SYDVKM. V was cut by 8 bases and J by 0 bases, with 8 bases left in between. This CDR3 spans 14 amino acids. The CDR3 sequence is CASGTSSYNSPLHF. In DNA, the CDR3 is TGTGCCAGCGGTACGAGCTCCTATAATTCACCCCTCCACTTT.

The rearrangement uses TRBV5-8 and TRBJ2-6, with D perhaps TRBD2 (6 bases). The CDR3 spans 16 residues. CDR1 and CDR2 from the germline V gene are SGHTS and YDEGEE. V lost 6 bases, J lost 0 bases, and 13 bases lay in between. The CDR3 nucleotides read TGTGCCAGCACCCAGACTAGTTTCTCTGGGGCCAACGTCCTGACTTTC. It is translated as CASTQTSFSGANVLTF.

This chain links TRBV7-8 with TRBJ1-2; D not certain. Per the germline V gene, CDR1 is SGHVS and CDR2 is FQNEAQ. The V gene lost 1 base and the J gene lost 3 bases, with 9 bases spanning the gap. The CDR3 totals 14 residues. The CDR3 reads CASSLDLADYGYTF. CDR3 nucleotides: TGTGCCAGCAGCTTAGATTTGGCGGACTATGGCTACACCTTC.

This clone was detected only a few times. The V gene is TRBV7-9, the J gene TRBJ1-4, with D possibly matching TRBD1 (5 bases). The CDR3 covers 14 residues. Germline V gives CDR1 SEHNR, CDR2 FQNEAQ (reference sequence). V was trimmed by 1 base and J by 5 bases, leaving 8 bases between them. The CDR3 protein is CASSLGQMNEKLFF. The CDR3 nucleotides are TGTGCCAGCAGCTTAGGACAGATGAATGAAAAACTGTTTTTT.

The chain is built from TRBV11-2 and TRBJ2-3, with 9 bases that match TRBD2. Germline CDR1 and CDR2: SGHAT and FQNNGV. V lost 4 bases and J lost 0; bases outside the gene matches: 8. The CDR3 contains 17 residues. In nucleotides, the CDR3 is TGTGCCAGCAGCTCGCGAGCCAGCGGGGGGAGCACAGATACGCAGTATTTT. Amino acid sequence: CASSSRASGGSTDTQYF.

The rearrangement links TRBV6-4 to TRBJ2-3, with 10 bases that match TRBD2. The CDR3 consists of 16 residues. The germline gives CDR1 MRHNA, CDR2 SNTAGT. V lost 6 bases to trimming and J lost 0 bases; unmatched junction nucleotides: 6. CDR3 DNA sequence: TGTGCCAGCAGCCGGACTAGCGGTTCTAGCACAGATACGCAGTATTTT. It yields the protein CASSRTSGSSTDTQYF.

This sequence joins TRBV7-9 and TRBJ1-4; D call uncertain. In germline, CDR1 is SEHNR, CDR2 FQNEAQ (reference sequence). The V gene lost 1 base and the J gene lost 0 bases, with 6 bases spanning the gap. This CDR3 region has 15 residues. The CDR3 sequence is CASSLGYATNEKLFF. CDR3 DNA: TGTGCCAGCAGCTTAGGGTACGCAACTAATGAAAAACTGTTTTTT.

This clone has just a few counts. The chain combines TRBV28 with TRBJ2-2, with D perhaps TRBD1 (6 bases). V was shortened by 3 bases and J by 2 bases, with 19 bases between the two germline ends. The CDR3 consists of 18 residues. Germline CDR1 reads MDHEN; CDR2 reads SYDVKM. CDR3 in amino acids: CASSLGARWMYNTGELFF. The CDR3 region has the DNA TGTGCCAGCAGTTTGGGGGCGCGCTGGATGTATAACACCGGGGAGCTGTTTTTT.

V usage is TRBV19 and J usage is TRBJ2-5; no definite D call. This CDR3 is 14 amino acids long. The germline V gene encodes CDR1 LNHDA and CDR2 SQIVND (reference sequence). Trimming removed 3 bases at V and 5 bases at J, with 13 bases between. This CDR3 is CASSISTALETQYF. The DNA for the CDR3 is TGTGCCAGTAGTATTTCTACGGCGTTGGAGACCCAGTACTTC.

The rearrangement links TRBV7-9 to TRBJ2-2, with TRBD1 identical over 7 bases. J was trimmed by 10 bases and V by 5 bases; bases with no gene match: 4. The V gene's germline CDR1 is SEHNR and CDR2 FQNEAQ (reference sequence). This CDR3 region has 12 residues. CDR3 nucleotides: TGTGCCAGCAGCCGACAGGGAGCGGAGCTGTTTTTT. It is translated as CASSRQGAELFF.

This rearrangement joins TRBV18 to TRBJ2-5; 7 bases line up with TRBD1. CDR1 and CDR2 (germline): KGHSH, LQKENI. V gave up 3 bases and J gave up 2 bases; unmatched junction bases: 6. The CDR3 consists of 15 residues. The CDR3 here is CASSPKTGVQETQYF. CDR3 nucleotides: TGTGCCAGCTCACCGAAAACAGGGGTTCAAGAGACCCAGTACTTC.

The J gene is TRBJ1-5, the V gene TRBV18, with 10 positions matching TRBD1. After removal of 6 bases from V and 6 bases from J, the junction contained 8 bases not matched to a gene. Germline assignment: CDR1 KGHSH and CDR2 LQKENI. The CDR3 consists of 15 residues. CDR3 sequence reads: CASSTQGQGLQPQHF. In DNA, the CDR3 is TGTGCCAGCTCGACTCAGGGACAGGGGCTTCAGCCCCAGCATTTT.

The chain recombines TRBV5-4 with TRBJ1-4, with D possibly TRBD1 on 6 matching bases. The CDR3 contains 15 residues. The V end was cut by 4 bases, the J end by 0 bases, with 10 bases between. In germline, CDR1 is SGHNT, CDR2 YYREEE (reference sequence). CDR3 nucleotide sequence: TGTGCCAGCAGCAGGGGGGGGGCAACTAATGAAAAACTGTTTTTT. Protein sequence: CASSRGGATNEKLFF.

CDR3 amino acids: CASSQLGLASTDTQYF. In nucleotides, the CDR3 is TGCGCCAGCAGCCAATTGGGACTAGCGAGCACAGATACGCAGTATTTT. The rearrangement uses TRBV4-1 and TRBJ2-3, with 10 bases matching TRBD2. Per the germline V gene, CDR1 is MGHRA and CDR2 is YSYEKL. Germline trimming cut 2 bases from V and 0 bases from J; bases unmatched to any gene: 2. The CDR3 extends over 16 amino acids.

This chain joins TRBV7-8 and TRBJ2-7, with TRBD1 identical over 10 bases. The CDR3 contains 15 residues. With V trimmed by 5 bases and J by 5 bases, 9 bases remained unmatched. CDR1 SGHVS and CDR2 FQNEAQ come from the germline V gene. The CDR3 region is CASSPYRQGAHEQYF. The DNA of the CDR3 is TGTGCCAGCAGCCCCTATAGACAGGGGGCGCACGAGCAGTACTTC. Together with reference TRBV7-8 and TRBJ2-7, the CDR3 gives the full variable domain: GAGVSQSPRYKVAKRGQDVALRCDPISGHVSLFWYQQALGQGPEFLTYFQNEAQLDKSGLPSDRFFAERPEGSVSTLKIQRTQQEDSAVYLCASSPYRQGAHEQYFGPGTRLTVT.

The chain has TRBV5-1 and TRBJ2-7; possibly TRBD1 for D (6 bases). Germline V gene data show CDR1 as SGHRS and CDR2 as YFSETQ. CDR3 length: 13 amino acids. Trimming shortened V by 4 bases and J by 3 bases, and 11 bases separated the two germline ends. The CDR3 sequence: CASSDTGNYEQYF. CDR3 in DNA: TGCGCCAGCAGCGATACAGGGAACTACGAGCAGTACTTC. The complete variable domain, with remaining parts taken from reference TRBV5-1 and TRBJ2-7, reads KAGVTQTPRYLIKTRGQQVTLSCSPISGHRSVSWYQQTPGQGLQFLFEYFSETQRNKGNFPGRFSGRQFSNSRSEMNVSTLELGDSALYLCASSDTGNYEQYFGPGTRLTVT.

V gene TRBV4-2 combines with J gene TRBJ2-3; 7 nucleotides agree with TRBD2. V was pared by 3 bases and J by 0 bases, with 9 bases of the junction left unmatched. The CDR3 consists of 17 residues. CDR1 and CDR2 (germline): LGHNA, YNFKEQ. The CDR3 DNA reads as TGTGCCAGCAGCCACTTCCCTAGCGGAGAGAGCACAGATACGCAGTATTTT. It specifies CASSHFPSGESTDTQYF.